These 10 T cell receptor beta chains originate from one sample sequenced in a study of T cell responses to AZD1222 COVID-19 vaccine. Libraries were prepared by immunoSEQ multiplex PCR; TCRdb keeps only in-frame clonotypes and omits some of them. This sample has roughly 100,000 clones, with roughly 87% found just once. The starting material was peripheral blood, obtained 28 days after the second AZD1222 dose. Receptor source: an adult who received the AZD1222 COVID-19 vaccine.

This clone has more than one count but fewer than ten. The chain carries TRBV19 and TRBJ2-3; 12 bases agree with TRBD2. Germline CDR1 is LNHDA and CDR2 is SQIVND (reference sequence). Trimming took 1 base from V and 4 from J; bases not matched to a gene: 3. The CDR3 contains 16 residues. CDR3 amino acids: CASSIALAGGPDTQYF. DNA for the CDR3: TGTGCCAGTAGTATAGCCCTAGCGGGAGGGCCAGATACGCAGTATTTT.

The genes are TRBV15 and TRBJ2-3, with D tentatively TRBD1 or TRBD2 (6 bases each). The germline gives CDR1 LNHNV, CDR2 YYDKDF (reference sequence). This CDR3 has 14 amino acids. V was cut by 8 bases and J by 2 bases, with 14 bases left in between. The CDR3 here is CATGGQGLTDTQYF. CDR3 in DNA: TGTGCCACCGGGGGGCAGGGCCTCACAGATACGCAGTATTTT. The whole variable domain, filled in from reference TRBV15 and TRBJ2-3, reads DAMVIQNPRYQVTQFGKPVTLSCSQTLNHNVMYWYQQKSSQAPKLLFHYYDKDFNNEADTPDNFQSRRPNTSFCFLDIRSPGLGDTAMYLCATGGQGLTDTQYFGPGTRLTVL.

The V call is TRBV28, the J call TRBJ1-1; 7 bases line up with TRBD1. The J segment lost 0 bases and the V segment lost 6 bases, leaving 7 bases of the junction unmatched. The CDR3 runs 15 residues. Germline CDR1 MDHEN, CDR2 SYDVKM. CDR3 loop: CASRTGTVMNTEAFF. CDR3 sequence (DNA): TGTGCCAGCAGGACCGGGACAGTTATGAACACTGAAGCTTTCTTT.

The gene calls are TRBV9 and TRBJ2-7, with D perhaps matching TRBD1 (5 bases). The CDR3 is made up of 15 amino acids. Germline V gene sequence: CDR1 SGDLS, CDR2 YYNGEE. V lost 0 bases to trimming and J lost 0 bases, with 10 bases between them. The CDR3 reads CASSVGQSPSYEQYF. CDR3 sequence (DNA): TGTGCCAGCAGCGTAGGACAGTCGCCCTCCTACGAGCAGTACTTC.

The gene calls are TRBV6-5 and TRBJ2-4, with D possibly called TRBD1 or TRBD2 (6 bases each). This CDR3 comprises 12 residues. Germline-derived CDR1 and CDR2 are MNHEY and SVGAGI. Trimming cost V 8 bases and J 2 bases, with 7 bases left between them. CDR3 DNA sequence: TGTGCCAGCCGGGGGCCCAAAAACATTCAGTACTTC. Translated: CASRGPKNIQYF.

The chain couples TRBV5-8 to TRBJ2-7; D unclear. The CDR3 extends over 13 amino acids. Germline V gives CDR1 SGHTS, CDR2 YDEGEE. V was clipped by 1 base and J by 3 bases, with 8 bases between them. CDR3 sequence: CASSLTDNYEQYF. In nucleotides, the CDR3 is TGTGCCAGCAGCTTGACAGACAACTACGAGCAGTACTTC.

A note on this clone: Mismatch with germline at one junction end may stem from a read error. V gene TRBV6-1 combines with J gene TRBJ1-5; D remains ambiguous. The length of the CDR3 is 14 residues. Germline V gene sequence: CDR1 MNHNS, CDR2 SASEGT. This chain's CDR3 is CASGDPHSNQPQHF. The CDR3, as DNA: TGTGCCAGCGGTGATCCACATAGCAATCAGCCCCAGCATTTT.

The chain has TRBV5-1 and TRBJ2-1; 10 nucleotides line up with TRBD2. The CDR3 spans 14 residues. Looked up from germline, CDR1 is SGHRS and CDR2 is YFSETQ. The J segment lost 12 bases and the V segment lost 4 bases, leaving 10 bases of the junction unmatched. This CDR3 reads CASSPGIAGGWQFF. DNA for the CDR3: TGCGCCAGCAGCCCCGGGATAGCGGGAGGATGGCAGTTCTTC. The variable domain in full, completed from reference TRBV5-1 and TRBJ2-1, reads KAGVTQTPRYLIKTRGQQVTLSCSPISGHRSVSWYQQTPGQGLQFLFEYFSETQRNKGNFPGRFSGRQFSNSRSEMNVSTLELGDSALYLCASSPGIAGGWQFFGPGTRLTVL.

The chain joins TRBV30 to TRBJ1-5; no clear D. Trimming stripped 3 bases from V and 6 bases from J, with 15 bases between. The CDR3 totals 14 residues. Per the germline V gene, CDR1 is GTSNPN and CDR2 is SVGIG (reference sequence). Here the CDR3 reads CAWSNSPWAQPQHF. Here the CDR3 DNA reads TGTGCCTGGAGCAATTCCCCGTGGGCTCAGCCCCAGCATTTT.

J is TRBJ2-2 and V is TRBV6-5; the D gene is possibly TRBD1 (6 bases). The CDR3 runs 15 residues. Germline-derived CDR1 and CDR2 are MNHEY and SVGAGI. With 10 bases removed from V and 1 base from J, the gap between germline ends came to 16 bases. The CDR3: CAISQARGNTGELFF. CDR3 bases: TGTGCCATCTCTCAGGCCAGGGGGAACACCGGGGAGCTGTTTTTT.